Presented here are 22 T cell receptor beta chains from one specimen sequenced in a study of T cells in Graves' hyperthyroidism and ophthalmopathy. Amplified TCR beta CDR3 regions derived from RNA transcripts. RT-PCR in the first round (using the HTBI primer set) targeted the TCR CDR3. TCRdb analysed the multiplex PCR reads with MiXCR anew, one entry per CDR3 protein. The repertoire includes around 110,000 distinct CDR3 sequences, 16% of them detected once, and around 42% sits in the top ten. The sample comprised blood. The receptors come from a woman between 45 and 60 years old with Graves' hyperthyroidism.

This clonotype occurred many times. This sequence joins TRBV7-8 and TRBJ2-1; 8 bases match TRBD1. The germline gives CDR1 SGHVS, CDR2 FQNEAQ. Unmatched junction bases numbered 4, after V lost 7 bases and J lost 8 bases. CDR3 length: 12 amino acids. The CDR3 here is CASNDRGYEQFF. CDR3 nucleotide sequence: TGTGCCAGCAATGACAGGGGCTATGAGCAGTTCTTC. The full variable domain, rest sourced from reference TRBV7-8 and TRBJ2-1, is GAGVSQSPRYKVAKRGQDVALRCDPISGHVSLFWYQQALGQGPEFLTYFQNEAQLDKSGLPSDRFFAERPEGSVSTLKIQRTQQEDSAVYLCASNDRGYEQFFGPGTRLTVL.

This clonotype was counted ten times or more. The CDR3 DNA reads as TGTGCCAGCAGCCCCAGAGTCGGCGGCACCGGGGAGCTGTTTTTT. Protein: CASSPRVGGTGELFF. The genes are TRBV11-2 and TRBJ2-2; D is unclear. The length of the CDR3 is 15 residues. Trimming took off 5 bases at V and 4 bases at J, with 14 bases between the two ends. Germline CDR1 and CDR2: SGHAT and FQNNGV. Combining the CDR3 with reference TRBV11-2 and TRBJ2-2 gives the whole variable domain EAGVAQSPRYKIIEKRQSVAFWCNPISGHATLYWYQQILGQGPKLLIQFQNNGVVDDSQLPKDRFSAERLKGVDSTLKIQPAKLEDSAVYLCASSPRVGGTGELFFGEGSRLTVL.

This clonotype was observed a handful of times. The chain carries TRBV5-1 and TRBJ2-6; 7 nucleotides align to TRBD1. The CDR3 consists of 16 residues. Germline V gene sequence: CDR1 SGHRS, CDR2 YFSETQ. V trimming: 3 bases; J trimming: 0 bases; junction bases outside the gene matches: 3. CDR3 loop: CASSSGQFSGANVLTF. CDR3 coding DNA: TGCGCCAGCAGCTCGGGACAGTTCTCTGGGGCCAACGTCCTGACTTTC.

This clonotype has only one observation. This CDR3 is CSARLGRAEAFF. CDR3 DNA: TGCAGTGCTAGGTTGGGCAGAGCTGAAGCTTTCTTT. V usage is TRBV20-1 and J usage is TRBJ1-1, with unresolved D. CDR3 length: 12 amino acids. Between the trimmed V and J ends, which lost 3 bases and 6 bases, there was a span of 11 bases. Germline V CDR1 and CDR2: DFQATT, SNEGSKA (reference sequence).

The genes are TRBV11-2 and TRBJ2-1; 9 bases fit TRBD2. The germline V gene encodes CDR1 SGHAT and CDR2 FQNNGV. J lost 8 bases, V lost 3 bases, and 8 bases had no gene match. This CDR3 is built from 15 residues. CDR3 sequence (DNA): TGTGCCAGCAGCTTGGGGCTAGCGGGAATAGATGAGCAGTTCTTC. Translation gives CASSLGLAGIDEQFF. The whole variable domain, remainder taken from reference TRBV11-2 and TRBJ2-1, is EAGVAQSPRYKIIEKRQSVAFWCNPISGHATLYWYQQILGQGPKLLIQFQNNGVVDDSQLPKDRFSAERLKGVDSTLKIQPAKLEDSAVYLCASSLGLAGIDEQFFGPGTRLTVL.

The table lists this clonotype with many counts. The CDR3 is CSASLGTGGGNTEAFF. The CDR3 region has the DNA TGCAGTGCTAGTTTAGGCACAGGGGGCGGGAACACTGAAGCTTTCTTT. The chain recombines TRBV20-1 with TRBJ1-1; 9 bases align to TRBD1. CDR1 is DFQATT and CDR2 is SNEGSKA in the germline V gene (reference sequence). The CDR3 consists of 16 residues. J lost 1 base, V lost 3 bases, and 9 bases had no gene match.

This clonotype was picked up many times. J is TRBJ2-1 and V is TRBV20-1, with 9 nucleotides matching TRBD2. V lost 6 bases to trimming and J lost 3 bases; unmatched junction nucleotides: 6. CDR1 DFQATT and CDR2 SNEGSKA come from the germline V gene (reference sequence). This CDR3 is built from 14 residues. In DNA, the CDR3 is TGCAGTGCCCCGACTAGCGGTAACTACAATGAGCAGTTCTTC. Amino acid sequence: CSAPTSGNYNEQFF.

For this clonotype: It may be a read error: a sequence one base away is much more abundant. The chain joins TRBV20-1 to TRBJ2-1; 9 bases align to TRBD2. V shed 1 base and J 5 bases; nucleotides not matched to a gene: 6. CDR3 length: 15 amino acids. Germline lookup yields CDR1 DFQATT and CDR2 SNEGSKA (reference sequence). The CDR3, as DNA: TGCAGTGCTAGAGGTCCCATAGCGGGGGACAATGAGCAGTTCTTC. Its translation is CSARGPIAGDNEQFF.

There are many counts of this clonotype. The V call is TRBV2, the J call TRBJ1-2; maybe TRBD1 (5 bases). The germline V and J ends were trimmed by 4 bases and 7 bases, with 19 bases remaining between them. CDR3 length equals 15 residues. Germline CDR1 SNHLY, CDR2 FYNNEI. In DNA, the CDR3 is TGTGCCAGCAGTGCCCAACTCAGGGTTAAGGGTGGCTACACCTTC. This translates into CASSAQLRVKGGYTF. Together with reference TRBV2 and TRBJ1-2, the CDR3 gives the full variable domain: EPEVTQTPSHQVTQMGQEVILRCVPISNHLYFYWYRQILGQKVEFLVSFYNNEISEKSEIFDDQFSVERPDGSNFTLKIRSTKLEDSAMYFCASSAQLRVKGGYTFGSGTRLTVV.

This clonotype was detected many times. The chain links TRBV5-6 to TRBJ1-2, with D maybe TRBD1 (5 bases). V was shortened by 0 bases and J by 7 bases, with 13 bases between the two germline ends. The CDR3 runs to 14 residues. Germline V gives CDR1 SGHDT, CDR2 YYEEEE. In DNA form, the CDR3 reads TGTGCCAGCAGCTTGGGACGGGGCGTTGGTGGCTACACCTTC. This codes for CASSLGRGVGGYTF. Looking up the rest from reference TRBV5-6 and TRBJ1-2 gives the full variable domain: DAGVTQSPTHLIKTRGQQVTLRCSPKSGHDTVSWYQQALGQGPQFIFQYYEEEERQRGNFPDRFSGHQFPNYSSELNVNALLLGDSALYLCASSLGRGVGGYTFGSGTRLTVV.

This clonotype has a count of ten or more. The chain links TRBV29-1 to TRBJ1-1, with 9 bases identical to TRBD1. J was trimmed by 9 bases and V by 6 bases; bases with no gene match: 8. Germline V gene lookup returns CDR1 SQVTM and CDR2 ANQGSEA. The CDR3 totals 12 residues. CDR3 amino acids: CSVVQGARKAFF. Here the CDR3 DNA reads TGCAGCGTCGTACAGGGGGCGAGGAAAGCTTTCTTT.

At least ten counts were recorded for this clonotype. The chain couples TRBV6-6 to TRBJ2-1; D might be TRBD2 (5 bases). Germline CDR1 and CDR2: MNHNY and SVGAGI (reference sequence). This CDR3 region has 17 residues. V lost 1 base, J lost 2 bases, and 15 bases lay in between. Here the CDR3 reads CASSYWARRAAYNEQFF. The DNA of the CDR3 is TGTGCCAGCAGTTACTGGGCCAGGCGGGCCGCCTACAATGAGCAGTTCTTC.

This clonotype was seen ten or more times. The chain links TRBV7-6 to TRBJ1-2; D ambiguous. In germline, CDR1 is SGHVS, CDR2 FNYEAQ. The V and J ends lost 1 base and 3 bases respectively, with 21 bases between them. This CDR3 has 18 amino acids. The CDR3 DNA reads as TGTGCCAGCAGCTTAGTACCGGACGGCGATACCCAGGACTATGGCTACACCTTC. It translates to CASSLVPDGDTQDYGYTF.

This clonotype was counted ten times or more. V gene TRBV12-3 or TRBV12-4 combines with J gene TRBJ1-2, with D maybe TRBD1 (5 bases). The V gene lost 3 bases and the J gene lost 4 bases, with 12 bases spanning the gap. There are 14 residues in the CDR3. CDR3 nucleotide sequence: TGTGCCAGCAGTTTCGGACAAGGGATCTATGGCTACACCTTC. Encoded protein: CASSFGQGIYGYTF.

This chain uses TRBV12-5 with TRBJ1-2, with a weak D call TRBD1 (6 bases). Germline V lookup: CDR1 LGHNT, CDR2 FRNRAP. This CDR3 is built from 14 residues. Trimming stripped 6 bases from V and 2 bases from J, with 13 bases between. The CDR3, as DNA: TGTGCTAGTGGGTTGAACGGACAGAACTATGGCTACACCTTC. As protein: CASGLNGQNYGYTF.

This clonotype was counted many times. The V call is TRBV19, the J call TRBJ2-1, with 14 nucleotides matching TRBD2. CDR3 size: 14 residues. V gave up 6 bases and J gave up 8 bases; unmatched junction bases: 3. In germline, CDR1 is LNHDA, CDR2 SQIVND (reference sequence). Here the CDR3 reads CASSGTSGSYEQFF. The CDR3 DNA is TGTGCCAGTAGCGGGACTAGCGGGAGTTATGAGCAGTTCTTC.

This clonotype has at least ten counts. The rearrangement links TRBV30 to TRBJ2-2; possible D gene TRBD1, 5 bases. CDR1 is GTSNPN and CDR2 is SVGIG in the germline V gene (reference sequence). V was cut by 5 bases and J by 5 bases, with 12 bases left in between. The CDR3 is made up of 13 amino acids. In DNA form, the CDR3 reads TGTGCCTGGGGCCTCAGGGTAACCGGGGAGCTGTTTTTT. It specifies CAWGLRVTGELFF.

About this clonotype: The junction departs from germline at one end; a sequencing error may be responsible. This CDR3 reads CASSDPEEGSADTDTQYF. In DNA, the CDR3 is TGTGCCAGCAGCGACCCCGAGGAAGGCTCGGCAGACACAGATACGCAGTATTTT. The chain employs TRBV5-1 and TRBJ2-3, with D uncertain. This CDR3 has 18 amino acids. Germline V gives CDR1 SGHRS, CDR2 YFSETQ.

This clonotype has at least ten counts. This sequence joins TRBV19 and TRBJ1-5; D remains unclear. The V end lost 3 bases, the J end lost 0 bases, and 9 bases lay between the germline ends. Germline assignment: CDR1 LNHDA and CDR2 SQIVND (reference sequence). This CDR3 region has 15 residues. The CDR3 sequence: CASSMWQNSNQPQHF. CDR3 nucleotides: TGTGCCAGTAGTATGTGGCAAAATAGCAATCAGCCCCAGCATTTT. The whole variable domain, remainder taken from reference TRBV19 and TRBJ1-5, is DGGITQSPKYLFRKEGQNVTLSCEQNLNHDAMYWYRQDPGQGLRLIYYSQIVNDFQKGDIAEGYSVSREKKESFPLTVTSAQKNPTAFYLCASSMWQNSNQPQHFGDGTRLSIL.

Many counts were recorded for this clonotype. The rearrangement joins TRBV28 to TRBJ2-7; D unresolved. V was trimmed by 5 bases and J by 0 bases, leaving 5 bases between them. The CDR3 sequence is 12 residues long. In germline, CDR1 is MDHEN, CDR2 SYDVKM. The CDR3 DNA sequence: TGTGCCAGCAGTCCCCACTCCTACGAGCAGTACTTC. Amino acid sequence: CASSPHSYEQYF.

This clonotype was observed many times. The rearrangement uses TRBV7-3 and TRBJ2-2, with unresolved D. The CDR3 is made up of 15 amino acids. Deletions cut 0 bases from V and 5 bases from J, with 10 bases between. CDR1 is SGHTA, CDR2 FQGTGA, per germline. CDR3 DNA sequence: TGTGCCAGCAGCTTAACGCGGCAGCTTACCGGGGAGCTGTTTTTT. Translation gives CASSLTRQLTGELFF.

The rearrangement links TRBV15 to TRBJ1-5; no firm D call. This CDR3 has 12 residues. V gave up 7 bases and J gave up 3 bases, with 7 bases separating them. CDR1 is LNHNV, CDR2 YYDKDF, per germline (reference sequence). CDR3 loop: CATKGHNQPQHF. The CDR3 DNA sequence: TGTGCCACCAAAGGGCACAATCAGCCCCAGCATTTT.